The T cell receptor beta chain described here comes from a study of Ad26.COV2.S vaccination and SARS-CoV-2 variants (dated by TCRdb to about 2021). Broadly, across the study: Donors in the vaccine arm were drawn from COV1001, a phase I-IIa trial of Ad26.COV2.S in healthy adults that was multicentre, randomized, double-blind and placebo-controlled. Participants in the trial were split at random into five groups of five each, receiving low-dose or high-dose Ad26.COV2.S once or twice, or else placebo on both occasions. The TCR-sequenced set comprised around 30 samples: approximately 20 Ad26.COV2.S vaccine recipients, 5 placebo recipients and 8 SARS-CoV-2 convalescent individuals. Investigators did not know the trial group allocation while performing experiments and assessing outcomes. Sequencing of the TCRbeta repertoire served to evaluate the specificity and breadth of SARS-CoV-2-reactive T cell receptors following Ad26.COV2.S vaccination. Ad26.COV2.S was administered intramuscularly at 5 x 10^10 or 1 x 10^11 viral particles, either as a single shot or as two shots given 56 days apart. Results the study describes overall, beyond this receptor: Vaccine and placebo recipients had similar non-spike TCR breadth, a finding consistent with the vaccine containing only spike. Compared with placebo recipients, Ad26.COV2.S recipients showed higher spike-specific TCR breadth (P = 0.0014). It was noted by the authors that total T cell responses may have been underestimated by the TCR breadth and depth analyses. Comparing responses between vaccine doses or regimens was not something the study was powered to do. After vaccination, substantial breadth of spike-specific CD8+ and CD4+ T cell responses was reported.

This clone was detected only once. Its antigen is currently not known. One base away there is no much larger clone; base qualities are not given. The immunoSEQ Assay was used to sequence TCRbeta CDR3 regions. After extraction, genomic DNA underwent amplification by bias-controlled multiplex PCR, followed by high-throughput sequencing. In the authors' own workflow: To quantify the absolute abundance of every unique TCRbeta CDR3 region, sequences were collapsed and filtered. T cell fraction was estimated by normalization of TCRbeta template counts to usable DNA, with usable DNA being measured through amplification of reference genes present in all nucleated cells. Repertoire TCRs were annotated as SARS-CoV-2-specific by exact matching of V gene, CDR3 amino acid sequence and J gene to a known reactive TCR set. The reference SARS-CoV-2 TCR set came from MIRA and was filtered for enrichment in COVID-19-positive ImmuneCODE repertoires, removing public or cross-reactive TCRs. Using the MIRA antigens, annotated TCRs were further analysed by specific ORF or by position within an ORF. Breadth was defined as the number of annotated unique rearrangements divided by the total number of unique productive rearrangements, and depth was defined as the summed frequency of the annotated unique rearrangements. Two-sided Wilcoxon rank-sum tests were used to compare TCR breadth between groups. Drawn from immuneACCESS, this table holds only the in-frame rearrangements with V and J called that TCRdb kept. Clones are partly lost; checked studies trace under half to an unresolved V gene and leave the rest unexplained. Clone size and the V and J calls come from that table; the DNA yielded D and trimming. In this sample the table shows 300,000 to 350,000 clones, about 87% of which occur a single time. Jointly, the top ten make up around 6.6% of the sample.

Explained via the paper, the treatment or condition label denotes: around 19 received Ad26.COV2.S at low or high dose, single or two shots; 5 received placebo; per-sample allocation not given. For vaccine and placebo recipients, repertoires were sequenced using samples collected on day 63 after the first injection. Between 29 July and 7 August 2020, Cohort 1b enrolled approximately 26 adults aged 18-55 years at one site in Boston, USA. As a vaccine, Ad26.COV2.S was a replication-incompetent adenovirus type 26 vector that expressed a prefusion-stabilized SARS-CoV-2 spike protein derived from the original Wuhan strain. The clonotype originates from a person aged 18 to 65 who received the Ad26.COV2.S COVID-19 vaccine or a placebo. Sequences were derived from peripheral blood, sampled in a trial of Ad26.COV2.S vaccine versus placebo.

The sequence in DNA is TGTGCCAGCAGTTCCTGGGCTAGCGGGGGGACAGATACGCAGTATTTT. The encoded protein is CASSSWASGGTDTQYF. The sequence is built from TRBV27 and TRBJ2-3, with TRBD2 matching 11 junction bases. V lost 4 bases and J lost 3 bases, and the count of bases not matched to a germline gene is 6. CDR3 length: 16 amino acids, cysteine to phenylalanine. Of all the DNA, just the CDR3 is kept, 48 bases in frame from base 1. CDR1 MNHEY and CDR2 SMNVEV are derived from the germline V gene (reference sequence).